The source of this TCR beta chain is a study of CD4+ T cells in melanoma. General study results and limits: Reportedly, melanoma neoantigen-specific CD4+ T cells showed varied differentiation states. A reported correlation linked neoantigen-specific CD4+ T cells to CD8+, macrophage and B cell function.

Using immunoSEQ multiplex PCR, the repertoire was profiled, and TCRdb retains in-frame clones only, with some absent. The table shows about 20,000 clones, with approximately 83% occurring only once. The length of the CDR3 is 15 residues. Trimming shortened V by 2 bases and J by 0 bases, and 10 bases separated the two germline ends. Looked up from germline, CDR1 is MNHEY and CDR2 is SMNVEV (reference sequence). Remarks on this clone: Its antigen is still unknown.

The sequencing input was cells from a culture (not recorded whether cultured in vitro). The sequence derives from a human donor with melanoma. V gene TRBV27 combines with J gene TRBJ1-1; D remains ambiguous. CDR3 bases: TGTGCCAGCAGTTTAGGTTTCGGACTGAACACTGAAGCTTTCTTT. Translation: CASSLGFGLNTEAFF.